The rows below give T cell receptor beta chains drawn from one sample of a study of Graves' ophthalmopathy and Graves' hyperthyroidism. MiXCR was run by TCRdb on the multiplex PCR reads, yielding one entry per CDR3 protein. The sample records approximately 210,000 distinct CDR3 sequences, under 30% being singletons. Sequenced material: peripheral blood. The receptors come from a man aged 45-65 years with Graves' ophthalmopathy. CDR3s include the opening cysteine and the closing phenylalanine or tryptophan. The D gene is left open where the match is weak. For some rows the clone size is stated as once, few or many, or as a class when expanded; others skip it.

cdr3_aa,cdr3_nt,j_call,d_call,clone_size,v_call
CASSEGPGSNTEAFF,TGTGCCAGCAGTGAAGGTCCAGGGTCGAACACTGAAGCTTTCTTT,TRBJ1-1,-,-,TRBV2
CASSPQGTEETQYF,TGTGCCAGCAGCCCACAGGGGACGGAAGAGACCCAGTACTTC,TRBJ2-5,TRBD1,-,TRBV7-3
CASSWTELNQPQHF,TGTGCCAGCAGCTGGACAGAGCTCAATCAGCCCCAGCATTTT,TRBJ1-5,-,-,TRBV28
CASREARGIYGYTF,TGTGCCAGCAGAGAGGCCCGGGGTATCTATGGCTACACCTTC,TRBJ1-2,-,-,TRBV6-1
CASITGGLLAKNIQYF,TGTGCCAGCATCACCGGGGGCCTACTAGCCAAAAACATTCAGTACTTC,TRBJ2-4,-,many,TRBV25-1
CASSQTGSYEQYF,TGTGCCAGCAGTCAGACAGGGTCGTACGAGCAGTACTTC,TRBJ2-7,TRBD1,medium-sized,TRBV12-3/TRBV12-4
CASGPTGRSYEQYF,TGTGCCAGTGGCCCCACCGGAAGGTCCTACGAGCAGTACTTC,TRBJ2-7,-,-,TRBV27
CSARDLDRAITDTQYF,TGCAGTGCTAGAGATCTAGACAGGGCAATCACAGATACGCAGTATTTT,TRBJ2-3,TRBD1,many,TRBV20-1
CATSDRARGETQYF,TGTGCCACCAGTGATAGGGCGCGCGGAGAGACCCAGTACTTC,TRBJ2-5,-,many,TRBV24-1
CASSLQGASGREQYF,TGTGCCAGCAGCTTACAAGGGGCTAGCGGGAGGGAGCAGTACTTC,TRBJ2-7,TRBD2,many,TRBV11-2
CASSLDLAGVEQYF,TGTGCCAGCAGTTTAGACCTAGCGGGAGTCGAGCAGTACTTC,TRBJ2-7,TRBD2,many,TRBV12-3/TRBV12-4
CSVADRTLEAFF,TGCAGCGTCGCCGACAGGACCCTTGAAGCTTTCTTT,TRBJ1-1,-,-,TRBV29-1
CASSWGGGLTYEQYF,TGTGCCAGCAGTTGGGGGGGAGGCCTCACCTACGAGCAGTACTTC,TRBJ2-7,TRBD2,many,TRBV25-1
CASSPPPRTGELFF,TGTGCCAGCAGTCCTCCCCCCCGCACCGGGGAGCTGTTTTTT,TRBJ2-2,-,many,TRBV28
CASSYSAGLFGEQYF,TGTGCCAGTAGTTACTCGGCGGGACTGTTCGGGGAGCAGTACTTC,TRBJ2-7,-,many,TRBV19
CASSPGRYSNQPQHF,TGTGCCAGCAGCCCAGGACGGTATAGCAATCAGCCCCAGCATTTT,TRBJ1-5,-,-,TRBV6-1
CATSSRQGSGETQYF,TGTGCCACCAGCAGCAGACAGGGCTCGGGAGAGACCCAGTACTTC,TRBJ2-5,TRBD1,-,TRBV15
CASRLRAPSSYEQYF,TGTGCCAGCAGGTTGAGGGCCCCGAGCTCCTACGAGCAGTACTTC,TRBJ2-7,-,-,TRBV6-1
CASSYRDRDQPQHF,TGTGCCAGCAGTTACCGAGACAGGGATCAGCCCCAGCATTTT,TRBJ1-5,TRBD1,many,TRBV6-5
CGSPTGGKMNTEAFF,TGTGGATCCCCGACAGGGGGCAAAATGAACACTGAAGCTTTCTTT,TRBJ1-1,TRBD1,-,TRBV12-3/TRBV12-4
CASRSPGTGKGKQPQHF,TGTGCCAGCCGGTCACCCGGGACAGGGAAGGGCAAGCAGCCCCAGCATTTT,TRBJ1-5,TRBD1,-,TRBV6-2/TRBV6-3
CASSPLGTGLHYEQYF,TGTGCCAGCAGCCCACTCGGGACAGGCCTTCACTACGAGCAGTACTTC,TRBJ2-7,TRBD1,-,TRBV7-8
CASSTSGQGRGQPQHF,TGTGCCAGTAGTACCTCGGGACAGGGTCGAGGACAGCCCCAGCATTTT,TRBJ1-5,TRBD1,-,TRBV19
CASSSPGGLETQYF,TGTGCCAGCAGTAGTCCAGGGGGCCTAGAGACCCAGTACTTC,TRBJ2-5,TRBD1,-,TRBV6-1
CASSFAQGVEQFF,TGTGCCAGCAGCTTTGCCCAGGGGGTTGAGCAGTTCTTC,TRBJ2-1,TRBD1,many,TRBV11-2
CASSSLGGTEAFF,TGTGCCAGCAGTTCCTTGGGGGGCACTGAAGCTTTCTTT,TRBJ1-1,-,-,TRBV7-9
CASRQIRHGTEAFF,TGTGCCAGCAGACAGATAAGGCATGGCACTGAAGCTTTCTTT,TRBJ1-1,-,-,TRBV28
CASSPTGQSYGYTF,TGTGCCAGCAGCCCTACGGGACAGAGCTATGGCTACACCTTC,TRBJ1-2,TRBD1,-,TRBV28
CSAYQGKNYGYTF,TGCAGTGCTTATCAGGGGAAGAACTATGGCTACACCTTC,TRBJ1-2,-,many,TRBV20-1
CASSFGDSRVETQYF,TGTGCCAGCAGCTTCGGGGACAGCCGAGTAGAGACCCAGTACTTC,TRBJ2-5,TRBD1,-,TRBV7-2
CASSSRLAGAGEQYF,TGTGCCAGCAGCTCGAGACTAGCGGGAGCTGGCGAGCAGTACTTC,TRBJ2-7,TRBD2,-,TRBV7-2
CAITYDHLYEQYF,TGTGCCATCACCTACGACCACCTCTACGAGCAGTACTTC,TRBJ2-7,-,many,TRBV10-3
CASSQGGTINEQYF,TGTGCCAGCAGCCAAGGCGGGACAATAAACGAGCAGTACTTC,TRBJ2-7,-,-,TRBV28
CASSSPRGLREQYF,TGTGCCAGCAGTTCACCCAGGGGGCTGCGCGAGCAGTACTTC,TRBJ2-7,TRBD1,many,TRBV28
CASTKTSGSVYF,TGTGCCAGCACCAAGACTAGCGGGAGCGTGTACTTC,TRBJ2-7,TRBD2,many,TRBV12-3/TRBV12-4
CSANREGIRVPGYEQYF,TGCAGTGCTAATCGTGAGGGGATTCGGGTCCCCGGCTACGAGCAGTACTTC,TRBJ2-7,-,many,TRBV20-1
CASSFAGQGNGYTF,TGTGCCAGCAGTTTCGCGGGACAGGGGAATGGCTACACCTTC,TRBJ1-2,TRBD1,many,TRBV27
CASGMIPGLAGEKAGELFF,TGTGCTAGTGGTATGATTCCGGGACTAGCGGGAGAAAAGGCCGGGGAGCTGTTTTTT,TRBJ2-2,TRBD2,many,TRBV12-5
CASSLAARSLGELFF,TGTGCCAGCAGCTTAGCGGCCCGCAGTCTCGGGGAGCTGTTTTTT,TRBJ2-2,-,-,TRBV11-1
CASSLDTTGTGELFF,TGCGCCAGCAGCTTGGATACTACGGGGACCGGGGAGCTGTTTTTT,TRBJ2-2,-,many,TRBV5-1
CASSLTSETYEQYF,TGCGCCAGCAGCCTGACATCGGAAACCTACGAGCAGTACTTC,TRBJ2-7,-,many,TRBV5-1
CASSATGPSYEQYF,TGCGCCAGCAGCGCGACAGGGCCCTCCTACGAGCAGTACTTC,TRBJ2-7,TRBD1,-,TRBV5-1
CASVAGNTGELFF,TGTGCCAGCGTAGCGGGAAACACCGGGGAGCTGTTTTTT,TRBJ2-2,TRBD2,many,TRBV12-3/TRBV12-4
CASSYRLAGVGETQYF,TGTGCCAGCAGTTACCGGCTAGCGGGAGTCGGAGAGACCCAGTACTTC,TRBJ2-5,TRBD2,many,TRBV6-2/TRBV6-3
CASSPGLAGVRETQYF,TGTGCCAGCAGCCCGGGACTAGCGGGAGTTCGTGAGACCCAGTACTTC,TRBJ2-5,TRBD2,many,TRBV11-2
CASSELAVPSGANVLTF,TGTGCCAGCAGTGAACTAGCGGTACCCTCTGGGGCCAACGTCCTGACTTTC,TRBJ2-6,TRBD2,many,TRBV6-1
CASNKQGAHNQPQHF,TGTGCCAGCAACAAACAGGGGGCCCACAATCAGCCCCAGCATTTT,TRBJ1-5,TRBD1,many,TRBV28
CASSRSYTHANTGELFF,TGTGCCAGCAGTCGCAGCTATACGCACGCGAACACCGGGGAGCTGTTTTTT,TRBJ2-2,-,many,TRBV7-9